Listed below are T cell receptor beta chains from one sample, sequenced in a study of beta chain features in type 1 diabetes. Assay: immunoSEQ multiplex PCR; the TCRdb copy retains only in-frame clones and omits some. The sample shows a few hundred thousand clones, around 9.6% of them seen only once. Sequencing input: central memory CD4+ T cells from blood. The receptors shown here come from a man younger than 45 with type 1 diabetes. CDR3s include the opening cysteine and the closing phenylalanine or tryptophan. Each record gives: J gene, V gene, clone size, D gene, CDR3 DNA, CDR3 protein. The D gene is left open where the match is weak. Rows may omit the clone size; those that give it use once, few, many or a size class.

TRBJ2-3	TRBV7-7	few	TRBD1	TGTGCTAGCAGCCTAAGAGGGGGCGGCACAGATACGCAGTATTTT	CASSLRGGGTDTQYF
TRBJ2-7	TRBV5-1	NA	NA	TGCGCCAGCAGCTCGACCAGGAGTTACGAGCAGTACTTC	CASSSTRSYEQYF
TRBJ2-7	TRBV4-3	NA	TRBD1	TGCGCCAGCAGCCCCTTACCGGGACAGGGGATGCACGAGCAGTACTTC	CASSPLPGQGMHEQYF
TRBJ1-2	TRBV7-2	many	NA	TGTGCCAGCAGCCCGGACAGAGAATATGGCTACACCTTC	CASSPDREYGYTF
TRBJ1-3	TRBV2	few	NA	TGTGCCAGCAGTGGACGGCAGCAAAACACCATATATTTT	CASSGRQQNTIYF
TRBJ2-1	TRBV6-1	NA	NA	TGTGCCAGCAGTGAAGGCGACGTGGGGGTACGTGAGCAGTTCTTC	CASSEGDVGVREQFF
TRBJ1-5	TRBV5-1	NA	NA	TGCGCCAGCAGCTTGTATTCTGATCAGCCCCAGCATTTT	CASSLYSDQPQHF
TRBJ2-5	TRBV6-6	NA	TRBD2	TGTGCCAGCAGTCCCAGCGGGAGGTGGGGACAAGAGACCCAGTACTTC	CASSPSGRWGQETQYF
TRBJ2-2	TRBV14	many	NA	TGTGCCAGCAGCATGGTCCACGGCGGGGAGCTGTTTTTT	CASSMVHGGELFF
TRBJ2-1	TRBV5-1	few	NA	TGCGCCAGCAGCCCCGAAACTGGGGCCTGGAAGTTCTTC	CASSPETGAWKFF
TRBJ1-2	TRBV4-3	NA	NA	TGCGCCAGCAGCCAAGTGAAAGGGATCAACTATGGCTACACCTTC	CASSQVKGINYGYTF
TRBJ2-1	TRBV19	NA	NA	TGTGCCAGTAGCATACAGGGCTCGGGGCGGTCCTACAATGAGCAGTTCTTC	CASSIQGSGRSYNEQFF
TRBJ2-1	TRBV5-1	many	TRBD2	TGCGCCAGCAGGAATGTAGCGGGAGGCTACAATGAGCAGTTCTTC	CASRNVAGGYNEQFF
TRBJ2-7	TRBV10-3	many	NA	TGTGCCATCAGTGATGTCTGGGGGGGCAGGGGGAGCAACGAGCAGTACTTC	CAISDVWGGRGSNEQYF
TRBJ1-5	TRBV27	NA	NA	TGTGCCAGCAGTAGGACGGCTGGGCAGCCCCAGCATTTT	CASSRTAGQPQHF
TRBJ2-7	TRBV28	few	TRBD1	TGTGCCAGCAGACCCGGGACAGCCGCCTACGAGCAGTACTTC	CASRPGTAAYEQYF
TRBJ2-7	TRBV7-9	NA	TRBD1	TGTGCCAGCAGCTCGGACAGGGGTAGCTACGAGCAGTACTTC	CASSSDRGSYEQYF
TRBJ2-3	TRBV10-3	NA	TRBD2	TGTGCCAGCACCTCGACACTAGCGGCCACAGATACGCAGTATTTT	CASTSTLAATDTQYF
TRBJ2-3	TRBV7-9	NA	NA	TGTGCCAGCAGCCTAGTCCCAGATACGCAGTATTTT	CASSLVPDTQYF
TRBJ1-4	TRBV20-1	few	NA	TGCAGTGCTTCCCCCGGCGAAAAACTGTTTTTT	CSASPGEKLFF
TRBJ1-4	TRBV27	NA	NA	TGTGCCAGCAGCGACTTCGCAACTAATGAAAAACTGTTTTTT	CASSDFATNEKLFF
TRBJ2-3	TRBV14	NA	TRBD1	TGTGCCAGCAGTATACAGGGGACAGATACGCAGTATTTT	CASSIQGTDTQYF
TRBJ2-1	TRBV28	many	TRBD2	TGTGCCAGCAGTCCCACTAGCGGGAACAATGAGCAGTTCTTC	CASSPTSGNNEQFF
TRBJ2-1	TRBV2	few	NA	TGTGCCAGCCGGTGGGAGCAAGATGAGCAGTTCTTC	CASRWEQDEQFF
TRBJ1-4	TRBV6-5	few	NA	TGTGCCAGCAGTTACTCCCCAACAAGGAAAGAAAAACTGTTTTTT	CASSYSPTRKEKLFF
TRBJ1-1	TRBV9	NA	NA	TGTGCCAGCAGCTCCCACAGGGACACTGAAGCTTTCTTT	CASSSHRDTEAFF
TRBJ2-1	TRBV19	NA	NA	TGTGCCAGTAGTCTTGCGGGTGTCGGGAGTTCCTACAATGAGCAGTTCTTC	CASSLAGVGSSYNEQFF
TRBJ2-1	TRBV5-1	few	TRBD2	TGCGCCAGCAGTTCAGCGGGAGGGAGGTACAATGAGCAGTTCTTC	CASSSAGGRYNEQFF
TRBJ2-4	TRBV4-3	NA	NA	TGCGCCAGCAGCCAAGGAGGGGCCCCGGGAAACATTCAGTACTTC	CASSQGGAPGNIQYF